The following is a TCR beta chain sequence with its context. These data are taken from a study of shared clonotypes between healthy human individuals. Study-wide context: Donors consisted of a couple of women and a few men between 18 and 49.

Profiled with immunoSEQ multiplex PCR; TCRdb holds only in-frame clones, not every one. The table records about 2,100,000 clones, 85% to 95% of them present only once. Naive CD8 cells lacked CD45RO, underwent positive selection for CCR7 and left out terminally differentiated effector memory CD45RA+ cells. Every contributor of samples was a Caucasian grown-up residing in Nashville, Tennessee. Germline trimming cut 5 bases from V and 2 bases from J; bases unmatched to any gene: 4. The CDR3 extends over 14 amino acids. CDR1 is PRHDT, CDR2 FYEKMQ, per germline (reference sequence). The chain joins TRBV13 to TRBJ1-2; 8 bases line up with TRBD1. The sequencing sample was made of naive CD8+ T cells from PBMCs. The origin of this receptor is a man between 18 and 29 years old in good health. Some clones in this sample may be carry-over from other donors' samples. CDR3 sequence (DNA): TGTGCCAGCAGCCTTACAGGGGGAAACTATGGCTACACCTTC. It is translated as CASSLTGGNYGYTF.